What follows describes a single T cell receptor (beta chain). Its recognized antigen is unknown. Within one base of it there is no much larger clone, and no base qualities were kept. These data originate in a study of cytomegalovirus exposure and HLA in healthy donors (dated 2017 in TCRdb). Looking at the study overall: According to an earlier analysis of 587 of the donors, about 179 million T cells yielded 120 million or so unique TCR beta sequences and about 280 Gb of sequence data. An early release covering just under 650 HLA-typed donors comprised about 300 gigabases of sequencing data and tens of millions of unique TCR sequences. Of the roughly 410 genotyped donors, over 80% were placed in the genetic ancestry cluster associated with self-reported Caucasian donors. The study was designed to test whether signatures of past pathogen exposure could be identified by cataloging public T cell receptors. The T cell repertoires of about 700 subjects were profiled by immunosequencing and related to cytomegalovirus serostatus. Besides the first cohort of roughly 660 subjects, a separate validation cohort made up of 120 different subjects was used. To predict cytomegalovirus infection status, the study combined high-throughput TCR immunosequencing, statistical association of individual TCRs with disease status, and machine learning. A later analysis re-examined previously published TCR beta repertoires from roughly 720 donors and added high-resolution HLA genotyping to investigate patterns of TCR occurrence. In the later analysis, no new phenotypic data were used to find candidate immune exposures; instead, reliance was placed on TCR beta sequences and their occurrence across donors. In an earlier analysis of roughly 580 of the donors, high-throughput TCR beta sequencing was used to judge whether each TCR beta V gene segment behaved as functional or pseudogenic. Donor age, sex, ethnicity and CMV serostatus were collected together with the repertoire data. In a later genetic analysis, genome-wide SNP genotypes for about three fifths of the 666 donors were used, and that subset was treated as a discovery cohort. All discovery cohort repertoires had been generated on a single sequencing platform. Both class I and class II loci were covered by HLA typing, at four-digit resolution. Typing coverage differed by locus: A, B, C, DRB1 and DQB1 were typed in roughly 629-640 donors, DQA1 in 500 to 550, DPA1 in around 610, and DPB1 in approximately 450. Four or five DR-DQ haplotypes were treated as single units for association and clustering because of strong linkage in the cohort. Across approximately 420 genotyped donors of the cohort, an average of about 220,000 unique TCR beta nucleotide sequences per donor were sequenced, and approximately 17% of those sequences were non-productive. Here is what the overall study found, with its caveats: Across donors, most TCR sequences were observed very rarely, whereas some public TCRs were present in many individuals. Because some donors lacked HLA typing at each locus, the association tests relied only on the typed subset. According to a later genetic analysis, donors in an Asian-associated ancestry cluster had fewer N-insertions in productive TCRs than the approximately 700-donor mean. The study listed 150 to 200 TCR beta chains as associated with cytomegalovirus. The 87-base-pair reads could not distinguish some IMGT-functional V segments, including TRBV6-2 and TRBV6-3, so those segments were excluded. A cluster of highly shared sequence variants was judged likely to represent a technical artifact of the sequencing pipeline. The earlier analysis of 587 of the donors excluded some 16 rarely observed V segments, including chromosome 9 orphons, because counts were too low. Assigning TCR associations to individual alleles was difficult when HLA alleles, especially DR and DQ, strongly co-occurred. In an earlier analysis of around 500 of the donors, most TCR beta V segments appeared in productive rearrangements about 87% or about 30% of the time, broadly matching IMGT annotations. Linkage disequilibrium might explain the correlated functional status among segregating V segments, but an unknown experimental factor could not be excluded. In a later genetic analysis, a missense DCLRE1C variant was associated with V-gene and J-gene trimming of TCR beta chains, and the association was replicated in an independent cohort. A later analysis found that HLA-associated TCR beta chains were more clonally expanded and had lower generation probabilities than equally common non-associated chains. In a later analysis, most CMV-associated TCR beta chains were found to appear HLA-restricted, with HLA associations seemingly driven largely by CMV exposure. According to the authors, the approach could potentially be generalized to other disease states and immunological phenotypes. In both the original and validation cohorts, the classifier was reported to diagnose cytomegalovirus status with high specificity and sensitivity. Specific HLA alleles were associated with roughly 17,000 TCR beta sequences at a false discovery rate of 0.05 in a later analysis. Presence/absence analyses assumed roughly uniform sequencing depth across donors, an assumption that may not hold. In vitro tests confirmed that a few of the cytomegalovirus-associated TCR beta chains recognize cytomegalovirus antigens. In a later analysis, the rate of TCR association differed among HLA loci, with DRB1 alleles having the most associated TCRs and HLA-C alleles having the fewest. A further reported finding was that TCR beta sequences accurately predicted the HLA-A and HLA-B alleles for most subjects in the first cohort. This cohort had only TCR beta chains sequenced, and the lack of alpha or paired-chain data limited which features could be detected. According to a later analysis, parvovirus B19, influenza, CMV and Epstein-Barr virus appeared linked to several top co-occurrence clusters. For the cohort, immune exposure information was limited to CMV serostatus.

The library was obtained by the immunoSEQ multiplex PCR assay. For the multiplex PCR, a mixture combining 60 forward primers for TCR Vbeta segments and 13 reverse primers for TCR Jbeta segments was used. The CDR3 region of rearranged TCR beta genes was amplified from genomic DNA with a multiplex PCR assay. The amplified TCR beta libraries were sequenced on the Illumina HiSeq System as 87-base-pair reads. The published analysis was carried out like this. Across the roughly 700 repertoires, a later analysis counted tens of millions of unique TCR beta chains, about 10 million of which were shared by at least two donors. To remove PCR and sequencing errors, raw reads were error-corrected and collapsed into unique sequences using a nearest-neighbor algorithm that merged closely related sequences. Alignment of CDR3 sequences to IMGT reference sequences was used to assign V, D and J gene segments. For a sequence to be retained, at least a six-nucleotide match to both a V gene segment and a J gene segment was required. Rearrangements were classified as productive when the CDR3 lacked stop codons and remained in frame with V and J, and all other rearrangements were classified as non-productive. CDR3 was defined according to IMGT convention as the region running from the second conserved V-encoded cysteine to the conserved J-encoded phenylalanine. The earlier analysis of some 580 of the donors excluded any sequence lacking an unambiguous match to a single V gene segment. An earlier analysis of 587 of the donors classified V segments as functional when productive rearrangements were above 56.7% and as segregating when the standard deviation between donors was above 5%. A statistical classification framework was built for diagnosing cytomegalovirus status from the catalog of TCR beta chain sequences. In a later analysis, V and J genes were assigned by comparing TCR nucleotide sequences against IMGT/GENE-DB human TR gene sequences. In a later analysis, CDR3 sequences and most-parsimonious VDJ recombination scenarios were assigned using the TCRdist pipeline. In a later analysis, each TCR beta chain was defined by its CDR3 amino acid sequence together with its V-gene family, and reads without a unique V-gene family were excluded. In a later analysis, 500 to 650 highly shared, low-generation-probability nucleotide sequences were removed to address suspected cross-contamination and a sequencing artifact. For each public chain, a later analysis derived a clonal expansion index from normalized ranks of inferred template counts within each repertoire. In a later analysis, generation probabilities were computed with a VDJ recombination model fitted to out-of-frame rearrangements, and the resulting probabilities were checked against IGoR. In a later analysis, hypergeometric tests were used to score TCR-TCR, TCR-HLA and TCR-CMV co-occurrence, with a repertoire-size bias correction applied to TCR pairs. False discovery rates were estimated in a later analysis by permuting HLA or CMV assignments 20 times. In a later analysis, co-occurring TCRs were grouped using DBSCAN, with TCRdist sequence similarity added in when clustering inside HLA-allele-positive subsets. Repertoires with fewer than 30,000 or more than 120,000 public chains, plus five repertoires with anomalous nucleotide sharing, were excluded from co-occurrence clustering. TCRdb obtained this table from immuneACCESS and retained in-frame rearrangements with V and J assigned. These tables miss some clones; where compared with another copy, unresolved V genes account for less than half of the shortfall, and the remainder is unexplained. The V and J calls and clone size come from that table; D and trimming were worked out from the DNA. For this sample there are approximately 85,000 clones; about four fifths appear just once. The ten largest clones capture approximately 7.9% of the sample.

The V end loses 9 bases and the J end loses 0 bases, and a stretch of 16 bases separates them. Measured from the cysteine to the phenylalanine, the CDR3 is 16 residues long. CDR3 DNA only is kept here, 48 bases in frame from base 1. For CDR1 and CDR2, the germline V gene (reference sequence) lists SGHNT and YYREEE. In total, roughly 670 healthy bone marrow donors made up the cohort. At the time of sampling, every cohort member was nominally healthy, though immune exposures that went unrecorded were likely present. The donor was CMV seronegative and was included in the group of 352 seronegative cohort members. Each donor provided a peripheral blood sample, and peripheral blood mononuclear cells were used for TCR beta sequencing. The Qiagen DNeasy Blood Extraction Kit was used to extract genomic DNA from the blood cell samples.

The clonotype comes from a man aged 25-45 years in good health and CMV-seronegative. Sequencing used PBMCs. The rearrangement joined TRBV5-4 to TRBJ2-6, with the D gene uncertain. The CDR3 protein is CATRPSASSGANVLTF. The DNA reads as follows: TGTGCCACCAGACCGAGTGCTTCCTCTGGGGCCAACGTCCTGACTTTC.